The 12 T cell receptor beta chains in this list originate from one sample, sequenced in a study of T cell repertoires in cytomegalovirus infection. In TCRdb, the reads were re-called with MiXCR into one record per CDR3 protein. The sample includes roughly 120,000 distinct CDR3 sequences, under 35% of them seen just once. Antigen specificity for these receptors is unknown. The material sequenced was CD8+ T cells from cultured PBMCs, taken from culture after CMV antigen stimulation. All receptors come from a human donor in good health (CMV status not recorded). Some clones in this sample may be carry-over from other donors' samples.

The chain has TRBV19 and TRBJ2-7; 9 bases map to TRBD2. Germline lookup yields CDR1 LNHDA and CDR2 SQIVND (reference sequence). The CDR3 loop spans 14 amino acids. V dropped 7 bases and J dropped 3; count of bases not matched to a gene: 7. The CDR3 loop is CASKVGSGGYEQYF. The CDR3, as DNA: TGTGCCAGTAAGGTTGGTAGCGGGGGCTACGAGCAGTACTTC.

The J gene is TRBJ1-2, the V gene TRBV27; TRBD1 might be the D (6 bases). This CDR3 spans 11 amino acids. V was cut by 8 bases and J by 4 bases, with 8 bases left in between. Germline V gene sequence: CDR1 MNHEY, CDR2 SMNVEV (reference sequence). The CDR3, as DNA: TGTGCCAGCGGGGGCACCTATGGCTACACCTTC. Translating gives CASGGTYGYTF.

Details on this clonotype: Compared with germline, one end of the junction differs, possibly owing to a read error. The chain is built from TRBV5-6 and TRBJ2-2; D gene unclear. Germline CDR1 SGHDT, CDR2 YYEEEE. The CDR3 has 15 amino acids. CDR3 DNA sequence: TGTGCCAGCAGCTTGCTGGGAATGAACACCAGGGAGCTGTTTTTT. This encodes CASSLLGMNTRELFF.

This clonotype was detected only a few times. The chain carries TRBV10-3 and TRBJ2-7; 7 positions agree with TRBD1. The germline V gene has CDR1 ENHRY and CDR2 SYGVKD. Trimming removed 10 bases from V and 0 bases from J; junction bases left unmatched: 6. CDR3 length equals 13 residues. CDR3: CATGQESSYEQYF. Here the CDR3 DNA reads TGTGCCACCGGACAGGAGAGCTCCTACGAGCAGTACTTC.

The CDR3 nucleotides read TGTGCCAGCAGCGCTGAACGGAGCTCGAACACCGGGGAGCTGTTTTTT. It is translated as CASSAERSSNTGELFF. The rearrangement links TRBV7-9 to TRBJ2-2, with no clear D. The CDR3 is 16 amino acids. In germline, CDR1 is SEHNR, CDR2 FQNEAQ (reference sequence). Trimming cost V 5 bases and J 0 bases, with 13 bases left between them. Variable domain in full (rest from reference TRBV7-9 and TRBJ2-2): DTGVSQNPRHKITKRGQNVTFRCDPISEHNRLYWYRQTLGQGPEFLTYFQNEAQLEKSRLLSDRFSAERPKGSFSTLEIQRTEQGDSAMYLCASSAERSSNTGELFFGEGSRLTVL.

This clonotype turned up a few times. V gene TRBV14 combines with J gene TRBJ2-1; D call uncertain. Trimming pared 1 base from V and 6 bases from J, leaving 7 bases between. This CDR3 has 13 residues. Per the germline V gene, CDR1 is SGHDN and CDR2 is FVKESK. The CDR3 sequence is CASSQAVFNEQFF. In nucleotides, the CDR3 is TGTGCCAGCAGCCAAGCTGTGTTCAATGAGCAGTTCTTC.

This clonotype occurred a few times. This chain connects TRBV29-1 to TRBJ2-1; D ambiguous. The CDR3 is 13 residues long. From germline, CDR1 is SQVTM and CDR2 ANQGSEA. Deletions cut 6 bases from V and 1 base from J, with 10 bases between. Written as DNA, the CDR3 is TGCAGCGTACCCACTGAATCCTACAATGAGCAGTTCTTC. Its translation is CSVPTESYNEQFF.

This clonotype was found a few times. The CDR3 DNA reads TGTGCCAGCACCCGACAGGTGAACACTGAAGCTTTCTTT. Protein: CASTRQVNTEAFF. This chain joins TRBV12-3 or TRBV12-4 and TRBJ1-1; perhaps TRBD1 as D (6 bases). The CDR3 is made up of 13 amino acids. Trimming cost V 7 bases and J 0 bases, with 9 bases left between them.

The J gene is TRBJ2-7, the V gene TRBV6-1, with D possibly matching TRBD1 (6 bases). The CDR3 length is 15 residues. Trimming left V 2 bases short and J 2 bases short, with 13 bases between. The germline gives CDR1 MNHNS, CDR2 SASEGT. As DNA, the CDR3 is TGTGCCAGCAGTGAATTACAGGGTTCCCCCTACGAGCAGTACTTC. Its translation is CASSELQGSPYEQYF.

This sequence joins TRBV27 and TRBJ2-1; D gene uncertain. In germline, CDR1 is MNHEY, CDR2 SMNVEV (reference sequence). Trimming removed 4 bases at V and 2 bases at J, with 3 bases between. The CDR3 runs 12 residues. Written as DNA, the CDR3 is TGTGCCAGCAGTTCCACCTACAATGAGCAGTTCTTC. Protein product: CASSSTYNEQFF.

This chain joins TRBV7-9 and TRBJ2-2; TRBD2 is a possible D gene (6 bases). From germline, CDR1 is SEHNR and CDR2 FQNEAQ (reference sequence). This CDR3 comprises 13 residues. Trimming removed 5 bases from V and 4 bases from J, with 8 bases in between. The CDR3 DNA is TGTGCCAGCAGCCGGGACTCCACCGGGGAGCTGTTTTTT. As protein: CASSRDSTGELFF.

The rearrangement links TRBV6-2 or TRBV6-3 to TRBJ1-6, with D perhaps matching TRBD1 (5 bases). Germline CDR1 reads MNHEY; CDR2 reads SVGEGT. Trimming left V 7 bases short and J 9 bases short, with 13 bases between. The CDR3 loop spans 13 amino acids. CDR3 loop: CASNQARGSPLHF. As DNA, the CDR3 is TGTGCCAGCAACCAAGCTAGGGGTTCACCCCTCCACTTT.